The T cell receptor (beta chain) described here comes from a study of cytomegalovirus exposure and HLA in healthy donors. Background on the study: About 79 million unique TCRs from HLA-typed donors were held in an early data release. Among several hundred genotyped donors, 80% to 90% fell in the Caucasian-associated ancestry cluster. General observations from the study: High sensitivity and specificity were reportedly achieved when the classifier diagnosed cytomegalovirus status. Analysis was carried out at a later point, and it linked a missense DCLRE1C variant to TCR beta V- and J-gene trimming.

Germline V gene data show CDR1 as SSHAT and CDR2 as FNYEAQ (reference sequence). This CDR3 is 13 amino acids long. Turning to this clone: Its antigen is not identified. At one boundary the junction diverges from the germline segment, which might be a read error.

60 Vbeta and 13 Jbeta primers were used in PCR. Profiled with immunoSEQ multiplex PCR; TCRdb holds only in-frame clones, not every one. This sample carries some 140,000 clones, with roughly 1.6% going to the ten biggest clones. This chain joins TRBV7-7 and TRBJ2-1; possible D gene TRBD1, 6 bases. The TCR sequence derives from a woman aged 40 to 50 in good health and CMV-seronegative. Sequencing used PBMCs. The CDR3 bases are TGTGCTAGCAGCCCGGACAGACTCAATGAGCAGTTCTTC. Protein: CASSPDRLNEQFF.